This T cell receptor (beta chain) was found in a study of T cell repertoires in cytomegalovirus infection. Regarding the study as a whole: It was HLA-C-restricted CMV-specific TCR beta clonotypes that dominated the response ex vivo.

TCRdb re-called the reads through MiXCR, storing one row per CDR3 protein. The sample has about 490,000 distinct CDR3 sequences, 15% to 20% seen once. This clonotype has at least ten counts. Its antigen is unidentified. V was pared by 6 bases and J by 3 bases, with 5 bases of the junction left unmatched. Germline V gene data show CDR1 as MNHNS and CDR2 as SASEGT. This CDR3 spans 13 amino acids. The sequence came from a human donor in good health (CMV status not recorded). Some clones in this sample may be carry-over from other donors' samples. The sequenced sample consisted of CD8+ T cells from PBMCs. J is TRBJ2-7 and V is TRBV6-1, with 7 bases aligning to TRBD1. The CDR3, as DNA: TGTGCCAGCAGGCCGGGACAGCTCTACGAGCAGTACTTC. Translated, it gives CASRPGQLYEQYF.